This T cell receptor beta chain came from a study of cytomegalovirus exposure and HLA in healthy donors. General observations from the study: V- and J-gene trimming of TCR beta was linked (in a later analysis) to a missense DCLRE1C variant.

As for the donors, each was a healthy bone marrow donor. The CDR3 totals 14 residues. V was cut by 6 bases and J by 3 bases, with 13 bases left in between. CDR1 is MNHEY and CDR2 is SVGAGI in the germline V gene. With 60 Vbeta and 13 Jbeta primers, the PCR was carried out. Repertoires were generated with immunoSEQ multiplex PCR, while TCRdb's copy carries only in-frame clones and drops some. This table has about 130,000 clones, approximately 81% appearing once. In the case of this clone: Its target is unknown.

The sequence was obtained from a man aged 18-30 years in good health and CMV-seronegative. V and J are TRBV6-5 and TRBJ2-3, with D perhaps TRBD2 (5 bases). Sequenced material: PBMCs. CDR3 nucleotide sequence: TGTGCCAGCAGATTCCGACTACGAACAGATACGCAGTATTTT. Translating gives CASRFRLRTDTQYF.